Listed here is a single T cell receptor beta chain. Its target is not known. The data belong to a study of glioma-infiltrating T cells. Study-wide results and caveats: Only very few CDR3 sequences appeared in both tissue and blood. Gliomas, especially low-grade, showed above-expected tissue-blood divergence; non-neoplastic patients showed below.

Using RNA template, CDR3s of TCR alpha and beta were amplified with iRepertoire arm-PCR. Input was about 85-400 ng of tissue mRNA or PBMC total RNA. TCRdb redid the calling of the multiplex PCR reads with MiXCR, one entry per CDR3 protein. The table records 160,000 or so distinct CDR3 sequences, about 40% of them present only once. The source of this sequence is a human donor with low-grade glioma or glioblastoma, undergoing nonglioma brain surgery, or in good health (not recorded which). What was sequenced was glioma tissue, nonneoplastic brain tissue, or PBMCs (not recorded which).

The DNA of the CDR3 is TGTGCCACCAGCAGGACAGGGGGCTTAGATGAGCAGTTCTTC. The encoded protein is CATSRTGGLDEQFF. The chain has TRBV24-1 and TRBJ2-1, with TRBD1 matching 11 bases. Per germline, CDR1 KGHDR and CDR2 SFDVKD. V dropped 7 bases and J dropped 8; count of bases not matched to a gene: 6. The length of the CDR3 is 14 residues.